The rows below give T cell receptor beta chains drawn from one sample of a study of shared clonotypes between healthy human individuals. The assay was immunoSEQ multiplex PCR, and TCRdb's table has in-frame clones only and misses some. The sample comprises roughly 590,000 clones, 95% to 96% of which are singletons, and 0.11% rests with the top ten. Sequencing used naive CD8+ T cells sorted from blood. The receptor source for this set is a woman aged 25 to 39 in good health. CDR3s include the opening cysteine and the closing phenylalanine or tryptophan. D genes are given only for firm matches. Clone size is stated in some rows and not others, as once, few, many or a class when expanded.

CDR3: CASSLSRVGAGGNTIYF; DNA: TGTGCCAGCAGCCTTTCTCGCGTTGGGGCGGGTGGAAACACCATATATTTT; size: -; D: -; V: TRBV13; length: 17; J: TRBJ1-3
CDR3: CASSIFRMGLVTNTGELFF; DNA: TGTGCCAGCAGTATCTTTCGAATGGGACTAGTAACGAACACCGGGGAGCTGTTTTTT; size: once; D: TRBD2; V: TRBV28; length: 19; J: TRBJ2-2
CDR3: CASSYSTSGYEQYF; DNA: TGTGCCAGCAGTTACTCGACTAGCGGATACGAGCAGTACTTC; size: -; D: TRBD2; V: TRBV6-5; length: 14; J: TRBJ2-7
CDR3: CASSIATAYEQYF; DNA: TGTGCCAGTAGTATAGCCACAGCCTACGAGCAGTACTTC; size: -; D: -; V: TRBV19; length: 13; J: TRBJ2-7
CDR3: CASSLGTPEQYF; DNA: TGCGCCAGCAGCTTGGGAACACCCGAGCAGTACTTC; size: -; D: -; V: TRBV5-1; length: 12; J: TRBJ2-7
CDR3: CASSSSVNEQFF; DNA: TGTGCCAGCAGCTCCAGTGTTAATGAGCAGTTCTTC; size: -; D: -; V: TRBV7-6; length: 12; J: TRBJ2-1
CDR3: CASSTGQGATEAFF; DNA: TGCGCCAGCAGCACTGGACAGGGTGCCACTGAAGCTTTCTTT; size: -; D: TRBD1; V: TRBV5-1; length: 14; J: TRBJ1-1
CDR3: CASSIVAGTGELFF; DNA: TGTGCCAGTAGTATAGTGGCAGGGACCGGGGAGCTGTTTTTT; size: -; D: -; V: TRBV19; length: 14; J: TRBJ2-2
CDR3: CASSLGPKEGYEQYF; DNA: TGTGCCAGCAGCTTAGGTCCCAAGGAGGGCTACGAGCAGTACTTC; size: -; D: -; V: TRBV5-6; length: 15; J: TRBJ2-7
CDR3: CASSEFKVAGTGELFF; DNA: TGTGCCAGCAGTGAATTTAAGGTAGCGGGTACCGGGGAGCTGTTTTTT; size: -; D: TRBD2; V: TRBV25-1; length: 16; J: TRBJ2-2
CDR3: CASSQEILGNEQFF; DNA: TGTGCCAGCAGCCAAGAAATCCTAGGCAATGAGCAGTTCTTC; size: -; D: -; V: TRBV4-2; length: 14; J: TRBJ2-1
CDR3: CASSYPATGELFF; DNA: TGTGCCAGCAGCTACCCCGCCACCGGGGAGCTGTTTTTT; size: -; D: -; V: TRBV13; length: 13; J: TRBJ2-2
CDR3: CASSLSRGTGPPYEQYF; DNA: TGTGCCAGCAGTTTATCGAGGGGGACAGGGCCCCCCTACGAGCAGTACTTC; size: -; D: TRBD1; V: TRBV27; length: 17; J: TRBJ2-7
CDR3: CASNLMGVFGNTEAFF; DNA: TGTGCCAGCAACCTAATGGGGGTTTTTGGGAACACTGAAGCTTTCTTT; size: -; D: -; V: TRBV7-3; length: 16; J: TRBJ1-1
CDR3: CASSRSSGRSSTDTQYF; DNA: TGCGCCAGCAGCAGGTCTAGCGGGAGATCTAGCACAGATACGCAGTATTTT; size: once; D: TRBD2; V: TRBV5-1; length: 17; J: TRBJ2-3
CDR3: CASRAIAGEHEQYF; DNA: TGCGCCAGCAGGGCTATAGCGGGAGAGCACGAGCAGTACTTC; size: once; D: TRBD2; V: TRBV4-1; length: 14; J: TRBJ2-7
CDR3: CASSMTVRSGANVLTF; DNA: TGTGCCAGCAGCATGACAGTTCGCTCTGGGGCCAACGTCCTGACTTTC; size: -; D: -; V: TRBV9; length: 16; J: TRBJ2-6
CDR3: CAWSVYGTVPGELFF; DNA: TGTGCCTGGAGTGTCTACGGGACAGTCCCCGGGGAGCTGTTTTTT; size: -; D: TRBD1; V: TRBV30; length: 15; J: TRBJ2-2